This T cell receptor (beta chain) was captured in a study of cytomegalovirus exposure and HLA in healthy donors. Findings and caveats of the study: Near-uniform donor sequencing depth was presumed by presence/absence analyses. Solely CMV serostatus was available to characterize immune exposure. In a later analysis, specific HLA alleles were associated with over 15,000 TCR beta sequences at a 0.05 false discovery rate.

It was with 60 Vbeta and 13 Jbeta primers that the PCR ran. Sequencing was performed with immunoSEQ multiplex PCR; in TCRdb, only in-frame clones are kept and a portion is missing. The sample gives approximately 160,000 clones, 80% of which show up once; 6% to 7.5% is in the top ten. V dropped 6 bases and J dropped 0 bases, with 9 bases sitting between them. The CDR3 length is 14 residues. CDR1 is MNHEY and CDR2 is SMNVEV in the germline V gene (reference sequence). Healthy individuals who donated bone marrow served as the donors. Concerning this clone itself: Its antigen is currently unknown.

The chain links TRBV27 to TRBJ2-1; D uncertain. This TCR was recovered from a young man in good health and CMV-seropositive. Specimen: PBMCs. The CDR3 spells CASSSPSSYNEQFF. CDR3 in DNA: TGTGCCAGCAGCTCCCCGAGCTCCTACAATGAGCAGTTCTTC.